This TCR beta chain originates from a study of blood T cell repertoires in COVID-19. Study background: From the United States, Italy and Spain came samples of acute and convalescent COVID-19. PBMCs, B-cell-depleted T cells, or T cells were the source of the cDNA or gDNA that made up the material.

Produced via immunoSEQ multiplex PCR; TCRdb's table is partial and in-frame only. The sample shows about 34,000 clones, roughly 88% of them seen only once. The germline V gene encodes CDR1 SGHRS and CDR2 YFSETQ. The CDR3 length is 14 residues. The V and J ends lost 6 bases and 3 bases, in that order; junction bases with no gene match: 5. Sequencing was performed on peripheral blood. The chain uses TRBV5-1 and TRBJ2-3; 9 bases are a match to TRBD2. This receptor was obtained from a man between 60 and 75 years old with active COVID-19. This CDR3 reads CASMVAGVTDTQYF. The CDR3, as DNA: TGCGCCAGCATGGTAGCGGGAGTAACAGATACGCAGTATTTT.